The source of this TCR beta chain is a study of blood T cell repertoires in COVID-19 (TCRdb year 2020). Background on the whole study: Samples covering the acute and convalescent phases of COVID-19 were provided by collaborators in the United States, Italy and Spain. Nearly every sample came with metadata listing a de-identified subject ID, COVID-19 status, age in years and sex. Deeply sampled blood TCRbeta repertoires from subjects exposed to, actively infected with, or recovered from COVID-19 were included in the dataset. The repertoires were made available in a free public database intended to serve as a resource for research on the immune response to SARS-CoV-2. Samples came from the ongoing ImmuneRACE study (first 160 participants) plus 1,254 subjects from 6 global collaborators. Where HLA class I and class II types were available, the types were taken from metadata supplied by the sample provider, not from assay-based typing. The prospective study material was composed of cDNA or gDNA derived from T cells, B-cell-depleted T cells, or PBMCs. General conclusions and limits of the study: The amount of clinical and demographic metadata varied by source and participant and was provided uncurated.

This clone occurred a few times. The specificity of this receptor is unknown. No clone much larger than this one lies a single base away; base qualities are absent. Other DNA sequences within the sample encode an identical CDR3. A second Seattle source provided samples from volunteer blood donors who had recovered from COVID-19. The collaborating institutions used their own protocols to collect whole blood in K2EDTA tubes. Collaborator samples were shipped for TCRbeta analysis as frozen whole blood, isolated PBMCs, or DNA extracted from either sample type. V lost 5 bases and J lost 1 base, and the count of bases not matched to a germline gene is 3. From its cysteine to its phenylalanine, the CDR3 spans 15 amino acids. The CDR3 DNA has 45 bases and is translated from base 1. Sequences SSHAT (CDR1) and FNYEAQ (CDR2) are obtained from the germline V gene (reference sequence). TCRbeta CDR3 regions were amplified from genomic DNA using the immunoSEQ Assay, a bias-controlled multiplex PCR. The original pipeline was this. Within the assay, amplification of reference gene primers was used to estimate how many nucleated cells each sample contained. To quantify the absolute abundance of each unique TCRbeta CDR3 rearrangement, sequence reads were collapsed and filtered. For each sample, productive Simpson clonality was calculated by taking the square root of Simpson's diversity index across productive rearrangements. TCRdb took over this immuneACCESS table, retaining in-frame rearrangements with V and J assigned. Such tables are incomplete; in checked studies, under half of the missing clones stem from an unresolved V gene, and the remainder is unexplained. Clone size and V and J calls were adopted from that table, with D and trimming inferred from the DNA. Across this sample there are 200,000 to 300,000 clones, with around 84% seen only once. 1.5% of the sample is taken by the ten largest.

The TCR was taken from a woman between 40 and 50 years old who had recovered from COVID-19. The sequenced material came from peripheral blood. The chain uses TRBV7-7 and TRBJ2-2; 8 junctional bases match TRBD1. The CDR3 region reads CASSLTGVNTGELFF. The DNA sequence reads TGTGCCAGCAGCCTGACAGGGGTGAACACCGGGGAGCTGTTTTTT. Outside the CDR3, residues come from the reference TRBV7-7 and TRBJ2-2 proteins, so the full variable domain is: GAGVSQSPRYKVTKRGQDVTLRCDPISSHATLYWYQQALGQGPEFLTYFNYEAQPDKSGLPSDRFSAERPEGSISTLTIQRTEQRDSAMYRCASSLTGVNTGELFFGEGSRLTVL.